The 3 T cell receptor beta chains given below trace back to one sample, sequenced in a study of vaccination effects on CD4 cells after COVID-19. In the ViraFEST assay, antigen-specific CD4+ clonotypes were identified by expansion after peptide-pool stimulation. Scientists isolated CD4+ T cells after an approximately 10-day culture period ended. It was two doses of either the BNT162b2 or mRNA-1273 vaccine that participants received. Some clones are missing from TCRdb's copy, which holds only in-frame ones; the method was immunoSEQ multiplex PCR. Altogether 60,000 to 90,000 clones are present, about 80% being singletons, with the ten largest covering 0.95% to 1.5%. Which antigens these TCRs recognize remains unknown. The source material was CD4+ T cells from PBMCs cultured with HCoV-229E spike peptides, sampled after COVID-19 vaccination. The receptors were gathered from a human donor who received a COVID-19 vaccine.

V and J are TRBV7-2 and TRBJ1-2, with 9 bases that match TRBD1. J was trimmed by 3 bases and V by 6 bases; bases with no gene match: 8. Germline CDR1 is SGHTA and CDR2 is FQGNSA. The CDR3 spans 15 residues. CDR3 in DNA: TGTGCCAGCAGTAAACGGAGGACAGGGGACTATGGCTACACCTTC. It codes for CASSKRRTGDYGYTF.

The gene calls are TRBV5-1 and TRBJ2-6; D perhaps matches TRBD1 (6 bases). Trimming shortened V by 1 base and J by 1 base, and 15 bases separated the two germline ends. Germline V gene data show CDR1 as SGHRS and CDR2 as YFSETQ. CDR3 length: 18 amino acids. The CDR3 reads CASSLMGTSMSGANVLTF. CDR3 DNA: TGCGCCAGCAGCTTGATGGGGACATCCATGTCTGGGGCCAACGTCCTGACTTTC. The whole variable domain, remainder taken from reference TRBV5-1 and TRBJ2-6, is KAGVTQTPRYLIKTRGQQVTLSCSPISGHRSVSWYQQTPGQGLQFLFEYFSETQRNKGNFPGRFSGRQFSNSRSEMNVSTLELGDSALYLCASSLMGTSMSGANVLTFGAGSRLTVL.

The chain couples TRBV28 to TRBJ2-2, with D tentatively TRBD1 or TRBD2 (5 bases each). V was clipped by 5 bases and J by 5 bases, with 18 bases between them. CDR1 MDHEN and CDR2 SYDVKM come from the germline V gene. The CDR3 is 16 amino acids. CDR3 amino acids: CASSPLAGGRTGELFF. CDR3 nucleotide sequence: TGTGCCAGCAGTCCACTGGCTGGGGGAAGGACCGGGGAGCTGTTTTTT.